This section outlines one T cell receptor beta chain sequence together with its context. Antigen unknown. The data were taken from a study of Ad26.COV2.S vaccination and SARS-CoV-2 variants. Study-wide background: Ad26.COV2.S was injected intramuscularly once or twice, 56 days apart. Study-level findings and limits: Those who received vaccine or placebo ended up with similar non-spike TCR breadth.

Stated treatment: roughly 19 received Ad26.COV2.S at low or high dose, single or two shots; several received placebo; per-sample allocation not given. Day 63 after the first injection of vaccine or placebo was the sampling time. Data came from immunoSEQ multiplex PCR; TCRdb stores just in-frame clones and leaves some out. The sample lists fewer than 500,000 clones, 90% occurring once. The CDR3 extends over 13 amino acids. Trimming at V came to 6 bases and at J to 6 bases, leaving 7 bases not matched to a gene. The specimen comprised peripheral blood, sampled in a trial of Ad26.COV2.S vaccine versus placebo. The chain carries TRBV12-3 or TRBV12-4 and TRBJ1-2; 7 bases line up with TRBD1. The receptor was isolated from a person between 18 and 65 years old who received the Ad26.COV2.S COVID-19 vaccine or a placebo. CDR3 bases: TGTGCCAGCAGATTCCGGGACAGCAATGGCTACACCTTC. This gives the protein CASRFRDSNGYTF.